Sequencing of this T cell receptor beta chain was carried out in a study of blood T cell repertoires in COVID-19. The wider study: Researchers got acute and convalescent COVID-19 samples from the United States, Italy and Spain. Sample material is recorded as cDNA or gDNA derived from T cells, B-cell-depleted T cells, or PBMCs.

The CDR3 has 11 residues. Germline CDR1 and CDR2: MNHNY and SVGAGI (reference sequence). Trimming removed 5 bases at V and 8 bases at J, with 6 bases between. Measured with immunoSEQ multiplex PCR; TCRdb has only the in-frame clones, and not every one. This table holds around 100,000 clones, 70% to 80% found once. This chain connects TRBV6-6 to TRBJ1-4; no firm D call. Sequenced material: peripheral blood. The TCR was taken from a man between 70 and 80 years old with active or convalescent COVID-19. Here the CDR3 reads CASSKQEKLFF. In DNA form, the CDR3 reads TGTGCCAGCAGTAAACAGGAAAAACTGTTTTTT.